This entry lists 14 T cell receptor beta chains sequenced from one sample in a study of T cell responses to AZD1222 COVID-19 vaccine. TCRdb keeps only in-frame clones here, not all; method: immunoSEQ multiplex PCR. Of 180,000 or so clones detected, about 91% appear once; the ten largest clones hold 1.3%. The source was peripheral blood, collected 28 days after the second AZD1222 dose. The receptors were gathered from an adult who received the AZD1222 COVID-19 vaccine.

This clone was counted a few times. The V and J genes are TRBV30 and TRBJ2-1, with D perhaps assigned TRBD1 or TRBD2 (5 bases each). V shed 8 bases and J shed 6 bases, with 14 bases lying between them. CDR1 and CDR2 from the germline V gene are GTSNPN and SVGIG (reference sequence). This CDR3 has 12 amino acids. The DNA of the CDR3 is TGTGCCCTAGGGGTTGGGGGCAATGAGCAGTTCTTC. Its translation is CALGVGGNEQFF.

V is TRBV6-1 and J is TRBJ2-1, with 10 bases lining up with TRBD1. The length of the CDR3 is 15 residues. The V and J ends lost 3 bases and 2 bases, in that order; junction bases with no gene match: 1. CDR1 is MNHNS, CDR2 SASEGT, per germline. This chain's CDR3 is CASSETGGPYNEQFF. CDR3 in DNA: TGTGCCAGCAGTGAGACAGGGGGCCCCTACAATGAGCAGTTCTTC.

Only one count was recorded for this clone. The chain combines TRBV27 with TRBJ2-7; TRBD2 matches 10 bases. CDR1 MNHEY and CDR2 SMNVEV come from the germline V gene (reference sequence). The CDR3 is 16 amino acids. Trimming took 4 bases from V and 2 from J; bases not matched to a gene: 8. The CDR3 bases are TGTGCCAGCAGTTCTAGCGGGAGCGTTAGGGCCTACGAGCAGTACTTC. It is translated as CASSSSGSVRAYEQYF.

The chain carries TRBV19 and TRBJ1-3; tentative D call: TRBD1 (5 bases). The CDR3 sequence is 18 residues long. CDR1 and CDR2 (germline): LNHDA, SQIVND (reference sequence). Trimming shortened V by 3 bases and J by 0 bases, and 18 bases separated the two germline ends. The CDR3 loop is CASSIVGQGLPSGNTIYF. The CDR3 DNA is TGTGCCAGTAGTATTGTTGGGCAGGGCCTTCCCTCTGGAAACACCATATATTTT. Combining the CDR3 with reference TRBV19 and TRBJ1-3 gives the whole variable domain DGGITQSPKYLFRKEGQNVTLSCEQNLNHDAMYWYRQDPGQGLRLIYYSQIVNDFQKGDIAEGYSVSREKKESFPLTVTSAQKNPTAFYLCASSIVGQGLPSGNTIYFGEGSWLTVV.

V gene TRBV5-1 combines with J gene TRBJ2-1, with 8 bases aligning to TRBD2. J gave up 8 bases and V 1 base, and 8 bases lay outside the gene matches. Looked up from germline, CDR1 is SGHRS and CDR2 is YFSETQ. CDR3 length: 15 amino acids. The CDR3 DNA follows: TGCGCCAGCAGCTTGTTTAGCGGGATGCGGGATGAGCAGTTCTTC. Its protein is CASSLFSGMRDEQFF. Filled out from reference TRBV5-1 and TRBJ2-1, the complete variable domain reads KAGVTQTPRYLIKTRGQQVTLSCSPISGHRSVSWYQQTPGQGLQFLFEYFSETQRNKGNFPGRFSGRQFSNSRSEMNVSTLELGDSALYLCASSLFSGMRDEQFFGPGTRLTVL.

The genes are TRBV28 and TRBJ2-4; D perhaps matches TRBD2 (5 bases). Trimming cost V 5 bases and J 6 bases, with 14 bases left between them. CDR1 is MDHEN and CDR2 is SYDVKM in the germline V gene. The CDR3 loop spans 14 amino acids. The CDR3 reads CASSLGLPGNIQYF. CDR3 sequence (DNA): TGTGCCAGCAGTCTCGGACTCCCGGGAAACATTCAGTACTTC.

This chain links TRBV19 with TRBJ1-4; D remains unclear. The V gene lost 4 bases and the J gene lost 0 bases, with 9 bases spanning the gap. The CDR3 loop spans 15 amino acids. Germline CDR1 LNHDA, CDR2 SQIVND (reference sequence). The CDR3 DNA follows: TGTGCCAGTAGTACCAACGCTGCAACTAATGAAAAACTGTTTTTT. Residues: CASSTNAATNEKLFF.

The chain couples TRBV3-1 (or the pseudogene TRBV3-2) to TRBJ1-2, with D possibly TRBD1 on 5 matching bases. Between the trimmed V and J ends, which lost 0 bases and 2 bases, there was a span of 16 bases. Germline CDR1 LGHDT, CDR2 YNNKEL (reference sequence). The CDR3 covers 17 residues. The CDR3 DNA is TGTGCCAGCAGCCAAGATCGGTACAGGAGAGTAAACTATGGCTACACCTTC. It is translated as CASSQDRYRRVNYGYTF.

The genes are TRBV28 and TRBJ2-7, with 10 bases matching TRBD1. Germline values: CDR1 MDHEN, CDR2 SYDVKM. Trimming removed 6 bases from V and 2 bases from J; junction bases left unmatched: 10. This CDR3 comprises 16 residues. The CDR3 bases are TGTGCCAGCAGCACAATCCTGGGACAGGGGCCCTACGAGCAGTACTTC. Its translation is CASSTILGQGPYEQYF.

J is TRBJ1-2 and V is TRBV6-1; no firm D call. CDR3 length: 21 residues. The V gene lost 2 bases and the J gene lost 3 bases, with 31 bases spanning the gap. Germline values: CDR1 MNHNS, CDR2 SASEGT. In DNA, the CDR3 is TGTGCCAGCAGTGAACGGCCCCCAACGGAGGGTTGGATCGGCACCTACTATGGCTACACCTTC. Its translation: CASSERPPTEGWIGTYYGYTF.

This sequence joins TRBV20-1 and TRBJ2-7; 10 positions match TRBD1. Germline trimming cut 3 bases from V and 0 bases from J; bases unmatched to any gene: 11. Germline V gives CDR1 DFQATT, CDR2 SNEGSKA (reference sequence). This CDR3 spans 17 amino acids. CDR3 sequence reads: CSASTGQGPEGSYEQYF. DNA of the CDR3: TGCAGTGCTAGTACGGGACAGGGGCCCGAGGGCTCCTACGAGCAGTACTTC.

In this sample, this clone turned up once. The chain carries TRBV27 and TRBJ1-3; the D is unclear. V lost 6 bases and J lost 3, with 15 bases in between. Germline V gene data show CDR1 as MNHEY and CDR2 as SMNVEV (reference sequence). The CDR3 is 15 amino acids. CDR3 coding DNA: TGTGCCAGCAGCCCTTATCCGGGAGTTGGAAACACCATATATTTT. Protein: CASSPYPGVGNTIYF.

This clone was picked up one time. V is TRBV28 and J is TRBJ1-2; 7 nucleotides agree with TRBD1. The CDR3 covers 13 residues. The ends lost 8 bases at V and 7 bases at J; junction bases unmatched: 10. Per germline, CDR1 MDHEN and CDR2 SYDVKM. This CDR3 is CASLLQGGGGYTF. CDR3 bases: TGTGCCAGCCTCCTTCAGGGGGGAGGTGGCTACACCTTC.

The rearrangement links TRBV24-1 to TRBJ2-7; D unresolved. The CDR3 has 12 amino acids. Per the germline V gene, CDR1 is KGHDR and CDR2 is SFDVKD. V was shortened by 2 bases and J by 4 bases, with 5 bases between the two germline ends. CDR3 sequence (DNA): TGTGCCACCAGTGATTCCCTATACGAGCAGTACTTC. Translating it yields CATSDSLYEQYF.